The rows below give T cell receptor beta chains drawn from one sample of a study of OX40 agonist ivuxolimab in advanced cancers. Produced via immunoSEQ multiplex PCR; TCRdb's table is partial and in-frame only. This sample has approximately 46,000 clones; 70% to 90% occur once, and the top ten carry around 11%. Here the sequenced sample was CD4+ or CD8+ T cells sorted from blood, taken in a trial of the OX40 agonist ivuxolimab. The receptors shown here come from an adult with an advanced solid tumor such as melanoma, head and neck, liver or kidney cancer. The CDR3 runs from the conserved cysteine through the conserved F or W. Each record gives: V gene, CDR3 length, J gene, clone size, D gene, CDR3 DNA, CDR3 protein. A D gene is named only where the DNA matches it firmly. Clone size is stated in some rows and not others, as once, few, many or a class when expanded.

v_gene: TRBV7-2; len: 14; j_gene: TRBJ1-1; abundance: once; d_gene: NA; CDR3nt: TGTGCCAGCAGCCGAAAGACAGGCTACACTGAAGCTTTCTTT; CDR3aa: CASSRKTGYTEAFF
v_gene: TRBV5-8; len: 15; j_gene: TRBJ1-2; abundance: once; d_gene: NA; CDR3nt: TGTGCCAGCAGCTCGTCGACGCGGGGGATTTATGGCTACACCTTC; CDR3aa: CASSSSTRGIYGYTF
v_gene: TRBV7-9; len: 16; j_gene: TRBJ2-7; abundance: NA; d_gene: TRBD2; CDR3nt: TGTGCCAGCAGCTTAGAAGGCGGGAGGGCCCCCTACGAGCAGTACTTC; CDR3aa: CASSLEGGRAPYEQYF
v_gene: TRBV29-1; len: 12; j_gene: TRBJ2-2; abundance: NA; d_gene: TRBD1; CDR3nt: TGCAGCGCGGACAGGTCCACCGGGGAGCTGTTTTTT; CDR3aa: CSADRSTGELFF
v_gene: TRBV6-5; len: 13; j_gene: TRBJ2-1; abundance: NA; d_gene: NA; CDR3nt: TGTGCCAGCAGTTACGGGGCTTTAAATGAGCAGTTCTTC; CDR3aa: CASSYGALNEQFF
v_gene: TRBV30; len: 15; j_gene: TRBJ2-7; abundance: NA; d_gene: TRBD1; CDR3nt: TGTGCCTGGAGAGCCGGGACAGGGGGGCCCTACGAGCAGTACTTC; CDR3aa: CAWRAGTGGPYEQYF
v_gene: TRBV14; len: 14; j_gene: TRBJ2-3; abundance: NA; d_gene: NA; CDR3nt: TGTGCCAGCAGCAGGGACTGGATCACAGATACGCAGTATTTT; CDR3aa: CASSRDWITDTQYF
v_gene: TRBV5-1; len: 17; j_gene: TRBJ2-3; abundance: NA; d_gene: TRBD1; CDR3nt: TGCGCCAGCAGCTTGGATTGGAAGGGGGCCCGCACAGATACGCAGTATTTT; CDR3aa: CASSLDWKGARTDTQYF
v_gene: TRBV6-5; len: 12; j_gene: TRBJ2-7; abundance: NA; d_gene: NA; CDR3nt: TGTGCCAGCAGTTACAGCTCCTACGAGCAGTACTTC; CDR3aa: CASSYSSYEQYF
v_gene: TRBV6-5; len: 12; j_gene: TRBJ2-7; abundance: NA; d_gene: NA; CDR3nt: TGTGCCAGCAGCTCAGGGTCCTACGAGCAGTACTTC; CDR3aa: CASSSGSYEQYF
v_gene: TRBV9; len: 15; j_gene: TRBJ1-1; abundance: NA; d_gene: NA; CDR3nt: TGTGCCAGCAGCGTAGAGGGGAGTCTGAACACTGAAGCTTTCTTT; CDR3aa: CASSVEGSLNTEAFF
v_gene: TRBV6-1; len: 12; j_gene: TRBJ1-2; abundance: NA; d_gene: NA; CDR3nt: TGTGCCAGCGGGGGGGGCTTCTATGGCTACACCTTC; CDR3aa: CASGGGFYGYTF
v_gene: TRBV9; len: 16; j_gene: TRBJ2-5; abundance: NA; d_gene: NA; CDR3nt: TGTGCCAGCAGCGTAGAGGGCGCCTACCGGAGAGAGACCCAGTACTTC; CDR3aa: CASSVEGAYRRETQYF
v_gene: TRBV5-6; len: 17; j_gene: TRBJ1-2; abundance: NA; d_gene: NA; CDR3nt: TGTGCCAGCAGCTTGCCATCCTCTACAGGTGCTAACTATGGCTACACCTTC; CDR3aa: CASSLPSSTGANYGYTF
v_gene: TRBV18; len: 14; j_gene: TRBJ2-5; abundance: NA; d_gene: TRBD2; CDR3nt: TGTGCCAGCTCACCACTAGCGGGAGGCCAGGGGCAGTACTTC; CDR3aa: CASSPLAGGQGQYF
v_gene: TRBV4-3; len: 15; j_gene: TRBJ2-4; abundance: NA; d_gene: NA; CDR3nt: TGCGCCAGCAGCCCCTATGGTGGGGAAGGCAACATTCAGTACTTC; CDR3aa: CASSPYGGEGNIQYF
v_gene: TRBV4-3; len: 14; j_gene: TRBJ2-7; abundance: NA; d_gene: NA; CDR3nt: TGCGCCAGCAGCCAAGAGAGGGGGACCTACGAGCAGTACTTC; CDR3aa: CASSQERGTYEQYF
v_gene: TRBV7-9; len: 14; j_gene: TRBJ1-4; abundance: NA; d_gene: NA; CDR3nt: TGTGCCAGCAGAAAGACAGGATCTAATGAAAAACTGTTTTTT; CDR3aa: CASRKTGSNEKLFF
v_gene: TRBV5-8; len: 13; j_gene: TRBJ2-3; abundance: NA; d_gene: NA; CDR3nt: TGTGCCAGCAACTTCGGAGGTGCAGATACGCAGTATTTT; CDR3aa: CASNFGGADTQYF
v_gene: TRBV27; len: 11; j_gene: TRBJ2-1; abundance: once; d_gene: TRBD2; CDR3nt: TGTGCCAGCGAGCGGGGGGTAGAGCAGTTCTTC; CDR3aa: CASERGVEQFF
v_gene: TRBV4-2; len: 17; j_gene: TRBJ1-2; abundance: NA; d_gene: NA; CDR3nt: TGTGCCAGCAGCCAGCCACCGGACAGAAGTAGTCGGAATGGCTACACCTTC; CDR3aa: CASSQPPDRSSRNGYTF
v_gene: TRBV13; len: 16; j_gene: TRBJ1-3; abundance: NA; d_gene: TRBD1; CDR3nt: TGTGCCAGCAGCTCACCGATTGGACAGGACAGAAACACCATATATTTT; CDR3aa: CASSSPIGQDRNTIYF
v_gene: TRBV5-1; len: 14; j_gene: TRBJ2-7; abundance: few; d_gene: TRBD2; CDR3nt: TGCGCCAGCAGCTTTTGGGGGGGCTCCTACGAGCAGTACTTC; CDR3aa: CASSFWGGSYEQYF
v_gene: TRBV4-1; len: 18; j_gene: TRBJ1-6; abundance: NA; d_gene: NA; CDR3nt: TGCGCCAGCAGCCAAAAAGCGGGGGTTAGCTCCTATAATTCACCCCTCCACTTT; CDR3aa: CASSQKAGVSSYNSPLHF
v_gene: TRBV2; len: 14; j_gene: TRBJ2-2; abundance: NA; d_gene: TRBD2; CDR3nt: TGTGCCAGCACCCCTCTGGGGGGGACCGGGGAGCTGTTTTTT; CDR3aa: CASTPLGGTGELFF
v_gene: TRBV5-8; len: 15; j_gene: TRBJ2-5; abundance: NA; d_gene: TRBD1; CDR3nt: TGTGCCAGCCCCCAGCGGACAGGGGTAGGAGAGACCCAGTACTTC; CDR3aa: CASPQRTGVGETQYF
v_gene: TRBV27; len: 15; j_gene: TRBJ2-1; abundance: NA; d_gene: NA; CDR3nt: TGTGCCAGCACCCCTAGGGGGAGTCCCTACAATGAGCAGTTCTTC; CDR3aa: CASTPRGSPYNEQFF
v_gene: TRBV21-1; len: 14; j_gene: TRBJ2-1; abundance: NA; d_gene: NA; CDR3nt: TGTGCCAGCAGCAAAAGGCGGACTAAGAATGAGCAGTTCTTC; CDR3aa: CASSKRRTKNEQFF
v_gene: TRBV5-4; len: 14; j_gene: TRBJ2-1; abundance: NA; d_gene: TRBD1; CDR3nt: TGTGCCACCGTAGACAGGGGTGGCTACAATGAGCAGTTCTTC; CDR3aa: CATVDRGGYNEQFF
v_gene: TRBV5-4; len: 17; j_gene: TRBJ2-1; abundance: NA; d_gene: TRBD2; CDR3nt: TGTGCCAGTAAACCCGGGACTAGCCGCTCTCGGATTATTGAGCAGTTCTTC; CDR3aa: CASKPGTSRSRIIEQFF
v_gene: TRBV20-1; len: 11; j_gene: TRBJ2-7; abundance: NA; d_gene: NA; CDR3nt: TGCAGTGCTAGAGGTTACTACGAGCAGTACTTC; CDR3aa: CSARGYYEQYF
v_gene: TRBV9; len: 12; j_gene: TRBJ2-2; abundance: once; d_gene: NA; CDR3nt: TGTGCCAGCAGGGGACCCCCCGGGGAGCTGTTTTTT; CDR3aa: CASRGPPGELFF
v_gene: TRBV29-1; len: 14; j_gene: TRBJ1-3; abundance: NA; d_gene: NA; CDR3nt: TGCAGCGTTGCTACCGGGACGGCCGGAAACACCATATATTTT; CDR3aa: CSVATGTAGNTIYF
v_gene: TRBV18; len: 18; j_gene: TRBJ2-3; abundance: NA; d_gene: NA; CDR3nt: TGTGCCAGCTCACCACGTTGGATCGAGGACCCGAGCACAGATACGCAGTATTTT; CDR3aa: CASSPRWIEDPSTDTQYF
v_gene: TRBV27; len: 17; j_gene: TRBJ2-1; abundance: NA; d_gene: TRBD2; CDR3nt: TGTGCCAGCAGTTTGCCCACTAGCGGTAGATCCTACAATGAGCAGTTCTTC; CDR3aa: CASSLPTSGRSYNEQFF
v_gene: TRBV4-1; len: 17; j_gene: TRBJ2-1; abundance: NA; d_gene: NA; CDR3nt: TGCGCCAGCAGCCCTACCCTCGGGGGAGGCGGCTACAATGAGCAGTTCTTC; CDR3aa: CASSPTLGGGGYNEQFF
v_gene: TRBV9; len: 16; j_gene: TRBJ2-3; abundance: NA; d_gene: TRBD2; CDR3nt: TGTGCCAGCAGCTCATCTAGCGGGGGGGCGGCAGATACGCAGTATTTT; CDR3aa: CASSSSSGGAADTQYF
v_gene: TRBV4-3; len: 17; j_gene: TRBJ1-2; abundance: NA; d_gene: NA; CDR3nt: TGCGCCAGCAGCCATAAGGTGGGGGGACACCCGTCGGGGGGCTACACCTTC; CDR3aa: CASSHKVGGHPSGGYTF
v_gene: TRBV7-2; len: 17; j_gene: TRBJ2-5; abundance: few; d_gene: TRBD1; CDR3nt: TGTGCCAGCAGGTCCGGTTATACGACAGGGCCCTTAGAGACCCAGTACTTC; CDR3aa: CASRSGYTTGPLETQYF
v_gene: TRBV5-4; len: 15; j_gene: TRBJ1-2; abundance: NA; d_gene: NA; CDR3nt: TGTGCCAGCAGCTTTGGGACGCAAGCTAACTATGGCTACACCTTC; CDR3aa: CASSFGTQANYGYTF
v_gene: TRBV28; len: 13; j_gene: TRBJ1-5; abundance: NA; d_gene: NA; CDR3nt: TGTGCCAGCAGTTTAGAGGGTTATCAGCCCCAGCATTTT; CDR3aa: CASSLEGYQPQHF
v_gene: TRBV29-1; len: 16; j_gene: TRBJ1-2; abundance: NA; d_gene: TRBD1; CDR3nt: TGCAGCGTTGAAGACAGGGGGGGACATAACGACTATGGCTACACCTTC; CDR3aa: CSVEDRGGHNDYGYTF
v_gene: TRBV5-1; len: 14; j_gene: TRBJ1-5; abundance: NA; d_gene: NA; CDR3nt: TGCGCCAGCAGCTTGGAACAGGGCGGTCAGCCCCAGCATTTT; CDR3aa: CASSLEQGGQPQHF
v_gene: TRBV4-1; len: 16; j_gene: TRBJ2-2; abundance: once; d_gene: NA; CDR3nt: TGCGCCAGCAGCCAATATGGCGGGACGAACACCGGGGAGCTGTTTTTT; CDR3aa: CASSQYGGTNTGELFF
v_gene: TRBV27; len: 13; j_gene: TRBJ2-3; abundance: NA; d_gene: NA; CDR3nt: TGTGCCTCCGGACGGAAGATCACAGATACGCAGTATTTT; CDR3aa: CASGRKITDTQYF
v_gene: TRBV27; len: 14; j_gene: TRBJ1-2; abundance: NA; d_gene: NA; CDR3nt: TGTGCCAGCAGCCCGGGAGGGGTTAGCTATGGCTACACCTTC; CDR3aa: CASSPGGVSYGYTF
v_gene: TRBV2; len: 16; j_gene: TRBJ1-6; abundance: NA; d_gene: NA; CDR3nt: TGTGCCAGCAGTTCGAAAGACAGGTCCTATAATTCACCCCTCCACTTT; CDR3aa: CASSSKDRSYNSPLHF
v_gene: TRBV7-2; len: 14; j_gene: TRBJ2-7; abundance: NA; d_gene: TRBD1; CDR3nt: TGTGCCAGCAGCTACGGGACAGGGGCCTACGAGCAGTACTTC; CDR3aa: CASSYGTGAYEQYF
v_gene: TRBV6-5; len: 16; j_gene: TRBJ1-2; abundance: NA; d_gene: TRBD1; CDR3nt: TGTGCCAGCAGTTACCTTCGGGGCAGGGGGAACGATGGCTACACCTTC; CDR3aa: CASSYLRGRGNDGYTF
v_gene: TRBV7-6; len: 17; j_gene: TRBJ2-3; abundance: once; d_gene: TRBD2; CDR3nt: TGTGCCAGCAGCTTGAGACTAGCGGATCTAAGCACAGATACGCAGTATTTT; CDR3aa: CASSLRLADLSTDTQYF
v_gene: TRBV15; len: 13; j_gene: TRBJ1-1; abundance: NA; d_gene: NA; CDR3nt: TGTGCCACCAGCAGAGATCCAGGGAGCGAAGCTTTCTTT; CDR3aa: CATSRDPGSEAFF